The 6 T cell receptor beta chains below all came from one sample that was sequenced in a study of T cell responses to AZD1222 COVID-19 vaccine. The repertoire was sequenced with immunoSEQ multiplex PCR; TCRdb's copy has only in-frame clones and lacks some. Among roughly 130,000 clones listed, over 90% were seen once. The material sequenced was peripheral blood, taken on day 0 of AZD1222 vaccination. Receptors originate from an adult in good health.

The V gene is TRBV29-1, the J gene TRBJ2-1; D gene ambiguous. V was shortened by 0 bases and J by 7 bases, with 16 bases between the two germline ends. The germline gives CDR1 SQVTM, CDR2 ANQGSEA. The CDR3 runs to 15 residues. The CDR3 bases are TGCAGCGTTGAAGAAATGGAGCCGGCCCTGAATGAGCAGTTCTTC. It translates to CSVEEMEPALNEQFF.

The chain links TRBV4-3 to TRBJ2-3; 9 nucleotides align to TRBD1. Germline V gene sequence: CDR1 LGHNA, CDR2 YSLEER. The junction had 10 bases not matched to a gene; V was cut back by 4 bases and J by 2 bases. The CDR3 covers 17 residues. The DNA of the CDR3 is TGCGCCAGCAGCCCGAACTCTGGACAGGGGTTCACAGATACGCAGTATTTT. Amino acid sequence: CASSPNSGQGFTDTQYF.

This rearrangement joins TRBV15 to TRBJ1-6, with D possibly being TRBD1 (6 bases). The length of the CDR3 is 16 residues. V was pared by 1 base and J by 5 bases, with 12 bases between. Germline loops: CDR1 LNHNV, CDR2 YYDKDF (reference sequence). The CDR3 nucleotides are TGTGCCACCAGCAGAGGTCGGACAGCAAATAATTCACCCCTCCACTTT. The encoded protein is CATSRGRTANNSPLHF.

V is TRBV27 and J is TRBJ2-3, with D perhaps TRBD1 (5 bases). The CDR3 covers 16 residues. Germline V CDR1 and CDR2: MNHEY, SMNVEV (reference sequence). V lost 4 bases, J lost 4 bases, and 18 bases lay in between. Here the CDR3 DNA reads TGTGCCAGCAGTTCGACCCTAGGGGCCCGTCCAGATACGCAGTATTTT. It is translated as CASSSTLGARPDTQYF.

This sequence joins TRBV7-9 and TRBJ1-5, with D uncertain. The germline V gene encodes CDR1 SEHNR and CDR2 FQNEAQ (reference sequence). V shed 5 bases and J shed 2 bases, with 13 bases lying between them. The CDR3 totals 15 residues. CDR3 nucleotides: TGTGCCAGCAGCCTCACGGAGGGCCGCAATCAGCCCCAGCATTTT. As protein: CASSLTEGRNQPQHF.

CDR3 DNA sequence: TGTGCCACCAGCAGAGATGTAACAGGGTCCTATGGCTACACCTTC. It translates to CATSRDVTGSYGYTF. This chain connects TRBV15 to TRBJ1-2; maybe TRBD1 (6 bases). Germline V gene sequence: CDR1 LNHNV, CDR2 YYDKDF (reference sequence). Trimming pared 0 bases from V and 4 bases from J, leaving 12 bases between. This CDR3 contains 15 residues. The full variable domain, with the rest looked up from reference TRBV15 and TRBJ1-2, is DAMVIQNPRYQVTQFGKPVTLSCSQTLNHNVMYWYQQKSSQAPKLLFHYYDKDFNNEADTPDNFQSRRPNTSFCFLDIRSPGLGDTAMYLCATSRDVTGSYGYTFGSGTRLTVV.